The present T cell receptor (beta chain) was sequenced within a study of cytomegalovirus exposure and HLA in healthy donors. As to this clone: Its antigen is currently unknown. One junction end disagrees with the germline gene, perhaps due to a read error.

Some clones are missing from TCRdb's copy, which holds only in-frame ones; the method was immunoSEQ multiplex PCR. The repertoire holds tens of thousands of clones, approximately 93% seen once, with roughly 1.4% in the top ten. Study results and limitations: Reports described diagnosis of cytomegalovirus status by the classifier as highly specific and sensitive.

Germline values: CDR1 SGHAT, CDR2 FQNNGV. This CDR3 has 17 amino acids. Sequenced material: PBMCs. The gene calls are TRBV11-2 and TRBJ2-3; 7 bases match TRBD2. The clonotype was recovered from a man younger than 35 in good health and CMV-seropositive. CDR3 loop: CASSSHYASGPTNTQYF. The CDR3, as DNA: TGTGCCAGCAGCTCTCATTATGCTAGCGGCCCCACAAATACGCAGTATTTT.